The 24 T cell receptor beta chains in this list originate from one sample, sequenced in a study of regulatory dendritic cells for organ transplantation. Only in-frame clones appear in the TCRdb table, and some are missing; sequencing was by immunoSEQ multiplex PCR. Of 25,000 to 30,000 clones listed, under 90% were seen once; the top ten hold less than 0.5%. Source material: naive CD8+ T cells from blood. Specified subset: CD45RA+ naive T cells. The receptors derive from a human donor in good health.

V gene TRBV9 combines with J gene TRBJ2-4; a possible D gene is TRBD1 (5 bases). This CDR3 has 16 amino acids. With 4 bases removed from V and 3 bases from J, the gap between germline ends came to 17 bases. The germline gives CDR1 SGDLS, CDR2 YYNGEE. CDR3 sequence reads: CASSPRQSPSKNIQYF. CDR3 in DNA: TGTGCCAGCAGCCCCCGACAGAGCCCGAGCAAAAACATTCAGTACTTC.

The chain has TRBV7-2 and TRBJ1-1; D unclear. The length of the CDR3 is 12 residues. Germline V gene lookup returns CDR1 SGHTA and CDR2 FQGNSA. V gave up 6 bases and J gave up 5 bases, with 10 bases separating them. Here the CDR3 reads CASSTRGTEAFF. CDR3 DNA: TGTGCCAGCAGTACACGAGGGACTGAAGCTTTCTTT. Full variable domain (outside the CDR3, taken from reference TRBV7-2 and TRBJ1-1): GAGVSQSPSNKVTEKGKDVELRCDPISGHTALYWYRQSLGQGLEFLIYFQGNSAPDKSGLPSDRFSAERTGGSVSTLTIQRTQQEDSAVYLCASSTRGTEAFFGQGTRLTVV.

This chain connects TRBV4-1 to TRBJ2-1; 7 nucleotides agree with TRBD1. CDR1 MGHRA and CDR2 YSYEKL come from the germline V gene. V trimming: 0 bases; J trimming: 3 bases; junction bases outside the gene matches: 8. The CDR3 has 17 amino acids. CDR3 sequence: CASSQDPGTAYYNEQFF. The CDR3 DNA sequence: TGCGCCAGCAGCCAAGACCCCGGGACAGCGTACTACAATGAGCAGTTCTTC.

V and J are TRBV11-2 and TRBJ2-7; 10 bases fit TRBD1. V lost 5 bases, J lost 2 bases, and 6 bases stayed unmatched. CDR3 length equals 15 residues. The germline CDR1 and CDR2 sequences are SGHAT and FQNNGV. The CDR3 nucleotides read TGTGCCAGCAGCCCGGGACAGGGGAACACCTACGAGCAGTACTTC. Protein sequence: CASSPGQGNTYEQYF.

The chain couples TRBV15 to TRBJ2-1; 8 bases map to TRBD2. V dropped 7 bases and J dropped 5; count of bases not matched to a gene: 7. The germline V gene has CDR1 LNHNV and CDR2 YYDKDF (reference sequence). This CDR3 spans 14 amino acids. CDR3 protein: CATTIAGPNNEQFF. The DNA of the CDR3 is TGTGCCACCACGATAGCGGGGCCCAACAATGAGCAGTTCTTC.

This rearrangement joins TRBV7-6 to TRBJ1-1; 9 bases are shared with TRBD1. CDR1 and CDR2 (germline): SGHVS, FNYEAQ. V lost 5 bases to trimming and J lost 5 bases; unmatched junction nucleotides: 3. The CDR3 totals 13 residues. CDR3 sequence (DNA): TGTGCCAGCAGCGCGGACAGGGGAACTGAAGCTTTCTTT. Protein: CASSADRGTEAFF.

A note on this clone: At one of its ends the junction is not consistent with the germline gene, which may arise from a read error. The gene calls are TRBV7-7 and TRBJ2-1, with 11 bases aligning to TRBD2. The CDR3 contains 14 residues. The germline gives CDR1 SSHAT, CDR2 FNYEAQ (reference sequence). Here the CDR3 reads CASSLTSGDGEQFF. In DNA, the CDR3 is TGTGCTAGCAGCTTGACTAGCGGGGATGGTGAGCAGTTCTTC.

The chain is built from TRBV9 and TRBJ1-1; D remains unclear. CDR3 size: 14 residues. Germline V lookup: CDR1 SGDLS, CDR2 YYNGEE. V shed 4 bases and J shed 3 bases, with 13 bases lying between them. This chain's CDR3 is CASSLSPGDTEAFF. As DNA, the CDR3 is TGTGCCAGCAGCCTATCCCCCGGGGACACTGAAGCTTTCTTT.

Only one count was recorded for this clone. The gene calls are TRBV5-6 and TRBJ2-5, with D tentatively TRBD2 (5 bases). The CDR3 covers 17 residues. Germline assignment: CDR1 SGHDT and CDR2 YYEEEE. V lost 1 base, J lost 5 bases, and 21 bases lay in between. Here the CDR3 reads CASSLNKLERERETQYF. Here the CDR3 DNA reads TGTGCCAGCAGCTTGAACAAATTAGAGAGGGAGAGGGAGACCCAGTACTTC.

The V gene is TRBV4-3, the J gene TRBJ2-3, with 10 positions matching TRBD2. The V gene's germline CDR1 is LGHNA and CDR2 YSLEER. After removal of 2 bases from V and 2 bases from J, the junction contained 4 bases not matched to a gene. CDR3 length equals 16 residues. In DNA form, the CDR3 reads TGCGCCAGCAGCCAATCACTAGCGGGGTTCACAGATACGCAGTATTTT. Translated: CASSQSLAGFTDTQYF.

Here the CDR3 reads CASSYSSSPAEETQYF. The CDR3 DNA follows: TGTGCCAGCAGTTACTCGAGTTCCCCAGCGGAGGAGACCCAGTACTTC. The chain links TRBV6-6 to TRBJ2-5; a weak D match, TRBD2 (5 bases). Germline CDR1 reads MNHNY; CDR2 reads SVGAGI (reference sequence). Trimming took 0 bases from V and 5 from J, leaving 16 bases between them. This CDR3 comprises 16 residues.

J is TRBJ2-7 and V is TRBV5-6; D is perhaps TRBD1 (6 bases). The CDR3 length is 13 residues. The V gene lost 4 bases and the J gene lost 1 base, with 9 bases spanning the gap. Germline CDR1 reads SGHDT; CDR2 reads YYEEEE. The CDR3 protein is CASSPGQSYEQYF. In nucleotides, the CDR3 is TGTGCCAGCAGCCCTGGACAGTCCTACGAGCAGTACTTC.

The chain joins TRBV5-4 to TRBJ1-2, with a possible D match to TRBD1 (5 bases). CDR1 is SGHNT and CDR2 is YYREEE in the germline V gene (reference sequence). CDR3 length: 15 residues. The V and J ends lost 1 base and 3 bases respectively, with 13 bases between them. CDR3 DNA: TGTGCCAGCAGCTTGATCCAGGGCCCACACTATGGCTACACCTTC. As protein: CASSLIQGPHYGYTF. Full variable domain (missing parts from reference TRBV5-4 and TRBJ1-2): ETGVTQSPTHLIKTRGQQVTLRCSSQSGHNTVSWYQQALGQGPQFIFQYYREEENGRGNFPPRFSGLQFPNYSSELNVNALELDDSALYLCASSLIQGPHYGYTFGSGTRLTVV.

The chain carries TRBV7-9 and TRBJ1-6; D is unresolved. The CDR3 has 15 amino acids. CDR1 SEHNR and CDR2 FQNEAQ come from the germline V gene (reference sequence). Trimming stripped 5 bases from V and 7 bases from J, with 15 bases between. The CDR3 DNA reads as TGTGCCAGCAGCGCCCCGACACCTAGCAATTCACCCCTCCACTTT. It codes for CASSAPTPSNSPLHF.

V gene TRBV4-3 combines with J gene TRBJ2-2, with TRBD2 as a possible D gene (7 bases). This CDR3 has 14 residues. V lost 6 bases, J lost 3 bases, and 11 bases lay in between. Germline-derived CDR1 and CDR2 are LGHNA and YSLEER. The CDR3 spells CASREGGYTGELFF. CDR3 nucleotides: TGCGCCAGCAGGGAGGGGGGGTACACCGGGGAGCTGTTTTTT.

This chain connects TRBV7-9 to TRBJ1-2; the D gene is possibly TRBD1 (6 bases). Germline-derived CDR1 and CDR2 are SEHNR and FQNEAQ (reference sequence). The CDR3 spans 14 residues. V was clipped by 1 base and J by 4 bases, with 10 bases between them. CDR3 in DNA: TGTGCCAGCAGCTTAGGAGGGGGTGTCTATGGCTACACCTTC. This codes for CASSLGGGVYGYTF.

This chain links TRBV7-2 with TRBJ2-7, with D tentatively TRBD1 (6 bases). Germline V gives CDR1 SGHTA, CDR2 FQGNSA. The CDR3 is made up of 16 amino acids. The V gene lost 5 bases and the J gene lost 2 bases, with 19 bases spanning the gap. CDR3 nucleotide sequence: TGTGCCAGCAGCGAGCCCACAGGGAATGAGCCCTACGAGCAGTACTTC. Its translation is CASSEPTGNEPYEQYF. Supplemented by reference TRBV7-2 and TRBJ2-7, the full variable domain reads GAGVSQSPSNKVTEKGKDVELRCDPISGHTALYWYRQSLGQGLEFLIYFQGNSAPDKSGLPSDRFSAERTGGSVSTLTIQRTQQEDSAVYLCASSEPTGNEPYEQYFGPGTRLTVT.

The rearrangement joins TRBV5-1 to TRBJ2-5; 9 bases align to TRBD1. CDR3 length: 15 amino acids. The V gene's germline CDR1 is SGHRS and CDR2 YFSETQ. V lost 4 bases and J lost 5; bases outside the gene matches: 9. In DNA form, the CDR3 reads TGCGCCAGCAGCCCGGACCGGGACAGGGTTGAGACCCAGTACTTC. Its protein product is CASSPDRDRVETQYF.

This chain uses TRBV7-8 with TRBJ2-5; a possible D gene is TRBD2 (5 bases). The germline V gene encodes CDR1 SGHVS and CDR2 FQNEAQ. CDR3 length equals 16 residues. Between the trimmed V and J ends, which lost 1 base and 5 bases, there was a span of 17 bases. The CDR3 sequence: CASSLGERRTWETQYF. The CDR3 nucleotides are TGTGCCAGCAGCTTAGGTGAGCGCCGGACTTGGGAGACCCAGTACTTC.

V usage is TRBV5-5 and J usage is TRBJ2-1, with D possibly matching TRBD1 (5 bases). The CDR3 contains 13 residues. Between the trimmed V and J ends, which lost 4 bases and 5 bases, there was a span of 10 bases. Germline V gene data show CDR1 as SGHKS and CDR2 as YYEKEE (reference sequence). CDR3 sequence (DNA): TGTGCCAGCAGCCATGCAGGGAACAATGAGCAGTTCTTC. Protein sequence: CASSHAGNNEQFF.

There are a few counts of this clone. J is TRBJ1-1 and V is TRBV15, with unresolved D. Germline CDR1 and CDR2: LNHNV and YYDKDF (reference sequence). V dropped 0 bases and J dropped 0 bases, with 8 bases sitting between them. This CDR3 spans 15 amino acids. CDR3 amino acids: CATSRDQVLNTEAFF. The CDR3 nucleotides are TGTGCCACCAGCAGAGATCAGGTACTGAACACTGAAGCTTTCTTT.

The gene calls are TRBV11-2 and TRBJ1-1; a weak D match, TRBD1 (5 bases). The CDR3 totals 12 residues. Germline values: CDR1 SGHAT, CDR2 FQNNGV. Trimming removed 5 bases from V and 8 bases from J, with 12 bases in between. The CDR3 is CASSQGVGEAFF. Here the CDR3 DNA reads TGTGCCAGCAGCCAAGGGGTAGGGGAAGCTTTCTTT.

V and J are TRBV27 and TRBJ1-2; the D gene is possibly TRBD1 (5 bases). The CDR3 extends over 16 amino acids. With 0 bases removed from V and 0 bases from J, the gap between germline ends came to 11 bases. CDR1 is MNHEY and CDR2 is SMNVEV in the germline V gene (reference sequence). The CDR3 DNA follows: TGTGCCAGCAGTTTATCGGGGACGGGGGCTAACTATGGCTACACCTTC. As protein: CASSLSGTGANYGYTF.

The J gene is TRBJ1-2, the V gene TRBV6-5, with D uncertain. Looked up from germline, CDR1 is MNHEY and CDR2 is SVGAGI. The CDR3 covers 15 residues. V was cut by 0 bases and J by 3 bases, with 11 bases left in between. DNA of the CDR3: TGTGCCAGCAGTTACTCGGCCGGGTTGGACTATGGCTACACCTTC. Translated: CASSYSAGLDYGYTF.